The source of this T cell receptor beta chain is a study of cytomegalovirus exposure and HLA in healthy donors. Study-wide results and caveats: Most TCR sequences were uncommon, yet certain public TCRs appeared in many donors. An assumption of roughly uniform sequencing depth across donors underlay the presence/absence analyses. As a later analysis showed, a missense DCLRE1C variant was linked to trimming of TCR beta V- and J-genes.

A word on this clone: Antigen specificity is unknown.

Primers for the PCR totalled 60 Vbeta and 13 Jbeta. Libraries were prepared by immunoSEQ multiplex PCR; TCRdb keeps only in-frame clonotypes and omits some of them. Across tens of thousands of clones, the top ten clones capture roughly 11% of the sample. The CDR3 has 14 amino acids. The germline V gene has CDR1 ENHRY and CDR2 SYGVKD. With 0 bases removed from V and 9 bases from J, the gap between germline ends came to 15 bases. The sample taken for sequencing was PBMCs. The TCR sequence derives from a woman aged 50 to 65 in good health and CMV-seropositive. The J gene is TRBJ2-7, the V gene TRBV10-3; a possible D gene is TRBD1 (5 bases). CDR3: CAISESLIGEGQYF. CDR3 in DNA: TGTGCCATCAGTGAGTCGCTGATAGGGGAAGGGCAGTACTTC.